The clone carrying this T cell receptor (beta chain) has only one observation. Its antigen is undetermined. The junction departs from the called germline gene at one end, perhaps through a read error. The entry originates in a study of CD8 T cells in Susac syndrome. RNA was extracted with the RNeasy kit, and a quantity of about 0.5 to 1 ug was reverse transcribed using random hexamers. TCRdb itself ran the immunoSEQ multiplex PCR reads through MiXCR, one entry per CDR3 protein. Seen here are roughly 86,000 distinct CDR3 sequences, approximately 96% observed once, and the top ten hold more than 0.55%. CD8+ and CD4+ T cells taken from blood had their TCR beta sequenced. The Susac syndrome patients fit the recently defined diagnostic criteria for definite or probable disease. The CDR3 totals 18 residues. Germline lookup yields CDR1 LGHDT and CDR2 YNNKEL (reference sequence). Study-wide points: Susac-specific public clones were found in total CD8+ and CD8+ TEMRA repertoires, numbering approximately 15 and five, respectively. In Susac syndrome, CD8+ expansion was highest in TEMRA and active disease.

The receptor was isolated from a human donor with Susac syndrome. Sequencing was carried out using CD8+ T cells from PBMCs. The chain combines TRBV3-1 with TRBJ2-2; D tentatively fits TRBD1 or TRBD2 (6 bases each). The CDR3 DNA sequence: TGTGCCAGCAGCCAAGACGAGGGGGGCGGTACGAACATCGGGGAGCTGTTTTTT. It is translated as CASSQDEGGGTNIGELFF.